This TCR beta chain is from a study of T cell clonality in common variable immunodeficiency. Caucasian heritage predominated among both patients and controls. Study-level findings and limits: Fewer TCRbeta clones were shared among CVID subjects than controls.

About this clone: The antigen remains unidentified. The read ends 3 residues before the CDR3 terminus; that terminus is restored from the germline J gene. This sample includes further DNA sequences coding for the same CDR3.

Germline CDR1 reads LNHDA; CDR2 reads SQIVND (reference sequence). CDR3 size: 16 residues. V was pared by 6 bases and J by 3 bases, with 13 bases of the junction left unmatched. Here immunoSEQ multiplex PCR was the method, and the copy in TCRdb shows in-frame clones only, minus some. In total the sample includes 60,000 to 75,000 clones, none of them seen once. The sequenced material came from peripheral blood mononuclear cells. The rearrangement uses TRBV19 and TRBJ1-2; 7 positions match TRBD1. The origin of this receptor is a person aged 18 to 75 in good health. CDR3 DNA (partial): TGTGCCAGTAGACCGGGACAGACCGCCTTTGACTATGGC. It translates to CASRPGQTAFDYG. The entire CDR3 protein is CASRPGQTAFDYGYTF.